These T cell receptor beta chains were read from a single sample in a study of blood T cell repertoires in COVID-19. The protocol was immunoSEQ multiplex PCR, while the TCRdb copy is restricted to in-frame clones and leaves out a portion. The data hold some 390,000 clones, with under 90% observed a single time. Sequencing was performed on PBMCs or T cells enriched from blood (not recorded which). The origin of the receptors is a woman in her twenties or thirties who had recovered from COVID-19. The CDR3 runs from the conserved cysteine through the conserved F or W. Each record gives: D gene, clone size, V gene, J gene, CDR3 protein, CDR3 DNA. A D gene is named only where the DNA matches it firmly. Clone size is stated in some rows and not others, as once, few, many or a class when expanded.

d_gene: TRBD1; abundance: -; v_gene: TRBV6-5; j_gene: TRBJ1-4; CDR3aa: CASSYLERGREKLFF; CDR3nt: TGTGCCAGCAGTTATCTTGAGAGGGGGCGAGAAAAACTGTTTTTT
d_gene: -; abundance: once; v_gene: TRBV4-2; j_gene: TRBJ2-1; CDR3aa: CASSPDWSYNEQFF; CDR3nt: TGTGCCAGCAGCCCGGACTGGTCCTACAATGAGCAGTTCTTC
d_gene: TRBD1; abundance: -; v_gene: TRBV5-1; j_gene: TRBJ2-5; CDR3aa: CASSTGQGETQYF; CDR3nt: TGCGCCAGCAGCACAGGACAGGGCGAGACCCAGTACTTC
d_gene: -; abundance: -; v_gene: TRBV28; j_gene: TRBJ1-4; CDR3aa: CASSFPLGRSNNEKLFF; CDR3nt: TGTGCCAGCAGTTTCCCCCTAGGGAGATCCAATAATGAAAAACTGTTTTTT
d_gene: -; abundance: -; v_gene: TRBV7-8; j_gene: TRBJ2-5; CDR3aa: CASSPLPNGEIQETQYF; CDR3nt: TGTGCCAGCAGCCCCCTACCCAACGGGGAGATTCAAGAGACCCAGTACTTC
d_gene: -; abundance: -; v_gene: TRBV18; j_gene: TRBJ1-1; CDR3aa: CASSRGIFQENTEAFF; CDR3nt: TGTGCCAGCTCACGCGGGATCTTCCAGGAGAACACTGAAGCTTTCTTT
d_gene: -; abundance: -; v_gene: TRBV28; j_gene: TRBJ1-6; CDR3aa: CASSQESGSPLHF; CDR3nt: TGTGCCAGCAGTCAAGAATCAGGTTCACCCCTCCACTTT
d_gene: TRBD2; abundance: -; v_gene: TRBV4-2; j_gene: TRBJ2-7; CDR3aa: CASSQAQGLGTYEQYF; CDR3nt: TGTGCCAGCAGCCAAGCCCAAGGACTAGGGACCTACGAGCAGTACTTC
d_gene: TRBD1; abundance: -; v_gene: TRBV3-1/TRBV3-2; j_gene: TRBJ1-5; CDR3aa: CASSHTGTGNQPQHF; CDR3nt: TGTGCCAGCAGCCACACCGGGACAGGGAATCAGCCCCAGCATTTT
d_gene: TRBD1; abundance: -; v_gene: TRBV10-2; j_gene: TRBJ1-1; CDR3aa: CASSELRPRDSRAFF; CDR3nt: TGCGCCAGCAGTGAGTTACGGCCCCGGGACAGTCGAGCTTTCTTT
d_gene: TRBD2; abundance: -; v_gene: TRBV19; j_gene: TRBJ2-5; CDR3aa: CASSTEVLAGGGRKETQYF; CDR3nt: TGTGCCAGTAGTACGGAGGTTCTAGCGGGGGGGGGCCGGAAGGAGACCCAGTACTTC
d_gene: -; abundance: -; v_gene: TRBV12-3/TRBV12-4; j_gene: TRBJ1-1; CDR3aa: CASSSIAVEAFF; CDR3nt: TGTGCCAGCAGTTCGATCGCAGTTGAAGCTTTCTTT
d_gene: -; abundance: -; v_gene: TRBV4-3; j_gene: TRBJ2-1; CDR3aa: CASSQARGANEQFF; CDR3nt: TGCGCCAGCAGCCAAGCCCGGGGGGCCAATGAGCAGTTCTTC
d_gene: -; abundance: -; v_gene: TRBV7-9; j_gene: TRBJ2-1; CDR3aa: CASSGTGSYNEQFF; CDR3nt: TGTGCCAGCAGCGGAACCGGGTCCTACAATGAGCAGTTCTTC
d_gene: TRBD2; abundance: few; v_gene: TRBV7-9; j_gene: TRBJ2-3; CDR3aa: CASSLGTSEPTDTQYF; CDR3nt: TGTGCCAGCAGCTTAGGAACTAGCGAACCCACAGATACGCAGTATTTT
d_gene: TRBD1; abundance: -; v_gene: TRBV2; j_gene: TRBJ1-2; CDR3aa: CATPRGTGDSNYGYTF; CDR3nt: TGTGCCACCCCCCGGGGGACAGGGGACTCTAACTATGGCTACACCTTC
d_gene: -; abundance: -; v_gene: TRBV29-1; j_gene: TRBJ2-5; CDR3aa: CSSEAGIPGETQYF; CDR3nt: TGCAGCTCCGAGGCGGGGATTCCGGGGGAGACCCAGTACTTC
d_gene: -; abundance: -; v_gene: TRBV15; j_gene: TRBJ1-1; CDR3aa: CATSRDRVNTEAFF; CDR3nt: TGTGCCACCAGCAGAGATCGAGTGAACACTGAAGCTTTCTTT
d_gene: TRBD1; abundance: -; v_gene: TRBV5-1; j_gene: TRBJ1-3; CDR3aa: CASSSGTGDSGNTIYF; CDR3nt: TGCGCCAGCAGCTCCGGGACAGGGGACTCTGGAAACACCATATATTTT
d_gene: TRBD1; abundance: -; v_gene: TRBV19; j_gene: TRBJ2-3; CDR3aa: CASTTGGASDTQYF; CDR3nt: TGTGCCAGTACGACAGGGGGCGCGTCGGATACGCAGTATTTT
d_gene: TRBD1; abundance: once; v_gene: TRBV29-1; j_gene: TRBJ1-1; CDR3aa: CSVEGTGDAEAFF; CDR3nt: TGCAGCGTTGAAGGTACAGGGGACGCTGAAGCTTTCTTT
d_gene: -; abundance: -; v_gene: TRBV6-5; j_gene: TRBJ1-4; CDR3aa: CASSRENEKLFF; CDR3nt: TGTGCCAGCAGCCGAGAAAATGAAAAACTGTTTTTT
d_gene: -; abundance: -; v_gene: TRBV27; j_gene: TRBJ1-4; CDR3aa: CASSAAWATNEKLFF; CDR3nt: TGTGCCAGCAGCGCGGCCTGGGCAACTAATGAAAAACTGTTTTTT
d_gene: TRBD2; abundance: -; v_gene: TRBV3-1/TRBV3-2; j_gene: TRBJ2-7; CDR3aa: CASRDSGGTYEQYF; CDR3nt: TGTGCCAGCAGGGATAGCGGGGGGACCTACGAGCAGTACTTC